The T cell receptor beta chain described here comes from a study of T cell changes during pregnancy in multiple sclerosis. The data were produced by immunoSEQ multiplex PCR, yet TCRdb's version contains in-frame clones alone and is incomplete. The sample has tens of thousands of clones, approximately 95% seen once. The CDR3 totals 14 residues. V was trimmed by 0 bases and J by 2 bases, leaving 7 bases between them. CDR1 MNHEY and CDR2 SVGAGI come from the germline V gene. V is TRBV6-5 and J is TRBJ2-5; D is uncertain. Sequences were derived from CD4+ T cells from peripheral blood mononuclear cells, sampled in the first trimester of pregnancy. The TCR originated in a female donor with multiple sclerosis, enrolled in a pregnancy study. This CDR3 reads CASSYSTGQETQYF. In DNA, the CDR3 is TGTGCCAGCAGTTACTCCACCGGTCAAGAGACCCAGTACTTC.